This section outlines one T cell receptor (beta chain) sequence together with its context. The data were produced by immunoSEQ multiplex PCR, yet TCRdb's version contains in-frame clones alone and is incomplete. The sample holds 75,000 to 100,000 clones, 75% to 90% seen once. This specimen comes from a study of blood T cell repertoires in COVID-19. For the study at large: Both acute and convalescent COVID-19 samples were obtained from the United States, Italy and Spain.

The CDR3 spans 13 residues. V lost 1 base and J lost 8, with 12 bases in between. In germline, CDR1 is SGHKS, CDR2 YYEKEE (reference sequence). Input material: peripheral blood. The TCR was taken from an elderly man with acute or convalescent COVID-19. The rearrangement links TRBV5-5 to TRBJ1-2; maybe TRBD1 (5 bases). This CDR3 is CASSLTGWEGYTF. The CDR3 DNA sequence: TGTGCCAGCAGCTTGACAGGTTGGGAAGGCTACACCTTC.